This note documents a single T cell receptor (beta chain) sequence. Its target is not known. CDR3 length: 13 amino acids. Deletions cut 3 bases from V and 5 bases from J, with 11 bases between. Unique molecular identifiers were incorporated into the prepared TCRbeta library. TCRdb reprocessed the PCR reads with MiXCR, giving one entry per CDR3 protein. This repertoire shows 700,000 to 950,000 distinct CDR3 sequences, about 16% found once; its top ten account for approximately 4.5%. This sample was included in a study of T-cell reconstitution after alpha-beta-depleted transplantation in children. General study points: Roughly two months post-transplant, alpha-beta T cells reportedly originated from several hundred graft clones that had expanded. From newly produced T cells came most of the T-cell counts and diversity one year after transplant. Some patients' high day-60 TCRbeta diversity was traced to surviving recipient T cells and thymic progenitors.

The clonotype was recovered from a male patient aged 10 to 17 who had a stem cell transplant for acute lymphoblastic leukemia, so the T cells may come from the graft donor. The chain combines TRBV12-3 or TRBV12-4 with TRBJ2-7; D not certain. The specimen was PBMCs, mostly from graft donor cells, collected 360 days after TCRalphabeta/CD19-depleted stem cell transplant. CDR3 loop: CASSFQLPHEQYF. The CDR3 coding sequence is TGTGCCAGCAGTTTTCAGCTCCCCCACGAGCAGTACTTC.